These T cell receptor beta chains were read from a single sample in a study of T cells in localized non-small cell lung cancer. Using immunoSEQ multiplex PCR, the repertoire was profiled, and TCRdb retains in-frame clones only, with some absent. The sample records around 40,000 clones, about 86% being singletons. Sequenced material: peripheral blood, taken before any cancer treatment. The receptors here all came from a man between 40 and 70 years old with stage I lung adenocarcinoma. CDR3s include the opening cysteine and the closing phenylalanine or tryptophan. D genes are given only for firm matches. The listing skips clone size in some rows; elsewhere it reads once, few, many or a size class.

TRBV18	.	.	TRBJ2-5	TGTGCCAGCTCACCACCGTTGGGGGCGAATCTAGAGACCCAGTACTTC	CASSPPLGANLETQYF
TRBV19	TRBD1	.	TRBJ2-5	TGTGCCAGTTCCGGGACAGGGGGCCTCTTTGGGGAGACCCAGTACTTC	CASSGTGGLFGETQYF
TRBV7-4	TRBD1	.	TRBJ2-7	TGTGCCAGCAGCTTAGCCGGGACAGGGGCCTACGAGCAGTACTTC	CASSLAGTGAYEQYF
TRBV7-2	.	.	TRBJ1-3	TGTGCCAGCAGTCCTGATTATACTCGAGGGGACACCATATATTTT	CASSPDYTRGDTIYF
TRBV7-2	TRBD2	.	TRBJ2-7	TGTGCCAGCAGGTCTACTAGCGGGAGTGCCTCTCGAGAGCAGTACTTC	CASRSTSGSASREQYF
TRBV12-5	TRBD1	.	TRBJ2-1	TGTGCTAGTGCCGACGCGGACAGGCCGAATGAGCAGTTCTTC	CASADADRPNEQFF
TRBV19	.	.	TRBJ1-5	TGTGCCAGTAGTTCTGGGCAGGGTATTCGTCAGGCGGGCAATCAGCCCCAGCATTTT	CASSSGQGIRQAGNQPQHF
TRBV29-1	TRBD1	.	TRBJ2-1	TGCAGCGTTGCCAGGACAGGGGGGGATGAGCAGTTCTTC	CSVARTGGDEQFF
TRBV29-1	TRBD1	.	TRBJ2-1	TGCAGCGTTGGACAGGGGTCCTACAATGAGCAGTTCTTC	CSVGQGSYNEQFF
TRBV14	.	.	TRBJ1-2	TGTGCCAGCAGCCAAGATGTGGATTACTATGGCTACACCTTC	CASSQDVDYYGYTF
TRBV9	TRBD1	.	TRBJ2-7	TGTGCCAGCAGCGCGGACAGGGGTAGGGAGCAGTACTTC	CASSADRGREQYF
TRBV7-3	TRBD2	.	TRBJ2-3	TGTGCCAGCAGCTCACTAGCGGGGCCCACAGATACGCAGTATTTT	CASSSLAGPTDTQYF
TRBV10-3	.	.	TRBJ1-1	TGTGCCATCAGCGGAATGGACACTGAAGCTTTCTTT	CAISGMDTEAFF
TRBV6-5	TRBD1	once	TRBJ2-1	TGTGCCAGCAGTTATAGACAGGGGATGGGCAATGAGCAGTTCTTC	CASSYRQGMGNEQFF
TRBV10-3	.	once	TRBJ1-1	TGTGCCATCAGCCGGACGGTGAACACTGAAGCTTTCTTT	CAISRTVNTEAFF
TRBV18	.	.	TRBJ2-7	TGTGCCAGCTCATCACCAGTTGCCTACGAGCAGTACTTC	CASSSPVAYEQYF
TRBV7-2	.	.	TRBJ2-2	TGTGCTGGTGGTAGGGGGAACACCGGGGAGCTGTTTTTT	CAGGRGNTGELFF
TRBV7-2	.	.	TRBJ2-3	TGTGCCAGCAGCGTTACCCCAATGGATACGCAGTATTTT	CASSVTPMDTQYF
TRBV5-1	.	.	TRBJ1-1	TGCGCCAGCAGCCCGGAGGGGAACACTGAAGCTTTCTTT	CASSPEGNTEAFF